Below, 20 T cell receptor beta chains from the same sample are listed, as sequenced in a study of human T cells and chemical hapten exposure. TCRdb processed the RACE reads anew with MiXCR; each CDR3 protein has one entry. The table has 52,000 or so distinct CDR3 sequences, 9.5% to 10% seen once; the top ten hold around 9.5%. Time point reported: pre-sensitization, week 0. The sample's treatment: therapeutic diphenylcyclopropenone sensitization with weekly scalp DPC. The starting material was whole blood, obtained in connection with sensitization to the hapten diphenylcyclopropenone (DPC). The source is a man in his forties with alopecia areata. Some clones in this sample may be carry-over from other donors' samples.

This clonotype has just a few counts. The V gene is TRBV28, the J gene TRBJ2-3; no reliable D call. V was pared by 10 bases and J by 0 bases, with 20 bases between. This CDR3 has 16 residues. Per the germline V gene, CDR1 is MDHEN and CDR2 is SYDVKM. CDR3 coding DNA: TGTGCCATCTCCCCAACGGCTATAGTTAGCACAGATACGCAGTATTTT. It translates to CAISPTAIVSTDTQYF.

This clonotype was observed at least ten times. The chain couples TRBV7-8 to TRBJ2-3; D gene unclear. Germline loops: CDR1 SGHVS, CDR2 FQNEAQ. Trimming took 2 bases from V and 2 from J, leaving 8 bases between them. The CDR3 sequence is 14 residues long. The CDR3 sequence: CASSLNLFTDTQYF. CDR3 nucleotides: TGTGCCAGCAGCTTAAACCTCTTCACAGATACGCAGTATTTT.

This clonotype occurred a few times. J is TRBJ1-4 and V is TRBV28; the D gene is possibly TRBD1 (5 bases). CDR3 length equals 16 residues. The germline gives CDR1 MDHEN, CDR2 SYDVKM. V lost 6 bases and J 0 bases, leaving 14 bases between the germline ends. The CDR3 here is CASSAPRDATNEKLFF. The CDR3 bases are TGTGCCAGCAGCGCCCCCAGGGACGCAACTAATGAAAAACTGTTTTTT.

This clonotype was seen a handful of times. The V gene is TRBV20-1, the J gene TRBJ2-1; the match to TRBD2 covers 9 bases. Germline lookup yields CDR1 DFQATT and CDR2 SNEGSKA (reference sequence). There are 11 residues in the CDR3. V lost 3 bases and J lost 15; bases outside the gene matches: 6. The CDR3 sequence is CSASDGTSLFF. CDR3 in DNA: TGCAGTGCTAGCGACGGGACTAGCCTGTTCTTC.

The V call is TRBV7-9, the J call TRBJ2-1, with D perhaps given as TRBD1 or TRBD2 (5 bases each). The V gene lost 5 bases and the J gene lost 8 bases, with 16 bases spanning the gap. This CDR3 has 14 amino acids. CDR1 and CDR2 from the germline V gene are SEHNR and FQNEAQ (reference sequence). CDR3 coding DNA: TGTGCCAGCAGCCCTGGGGGTTACGATGATGAGCAGTTCTTC. Protein product: CASSPGGYDDEQFF.

This clonotype was found many times. The chain joins TRBV28 to TRBJ2-7, with TRBD2 identical over 9 bases. V gave up 5 bases and J gave up 3 bases; unmatched junction bases: 8. Germline CDR1 and CDR2: MDHEN and SYDVKM. The CDR3 is 15 amino acids. The CDR3 region is CASSASGKARYEQYF. CDR3 DNA sequence: TGTGCCAGCAGTGCTAGCGGGAAGGCACGCTACGAGCAGTACTTC.

The V and J genes are TRBV7-2 and TRBJ2-4, with 10 bases aligning to TRBD2. After removal of 1 base from V and 6 bases from J, the junction contained 3 bases not matched to a gene. There are 15 residues in the CDR3. In germline, CDR1 is SGHTA, CDR2 FQGNSA. CDR3 sequence: CASSLGLAGVNIQYF. The CDR3 coding sequence is TGTGCCAGCAGCTTAGGGCTAGCGGGAGTAAACATTCAGTACTTC.

This clonotype was recorded at least ten times. The chain recombines TRBV12-3 or TRBV12-4 with TRBJ2-6; D gene unclear. The CDR3 covers 16 residues. V dropped 2 bases and J dropped 0 bases, with 8 bases sitting between them. In DNA, the CDR3 is TGTGCCAGCAGTTTACATACGAACTCTGGGGCCAACGTCCTGACTTTC. Amino acids: CASSLHTNSGANVLTF.

This clonotype appeared many times. The gene calls are TRBV28 and TRBJ2-2; no firm D call. CDR3 length: 12 residues. The V gene's germline CDR1 is MDHEN and CDR2 SYDVKM. Trimming pared 5 bases from V and 6 bases from J, leaving 7 bases between. CDR3 coding DNA: TGTGCCAGCAGTGCTTTGGCCGGGGAGCTGTTTTTT. It translates to CASSALAGELFF.

This clonotype showed up just a few times. The rearrangement uses TRBV5-1 and TRBJ2-3; D gene uncertain. Trimming removed 6 bases from V and 0 bases from J, with 11 bases in between. Germline V lookup: CDR1 SGHRS, CDR2 YFSETQ. The CDR3 is 14 residues long. DNA for the CDR3: TGCGCCAGCACCTTAATCCCTAGCACAGATACGCAGTATTTT. Protein sequence: CASTLIPSTDTQYF.

This clonotype was seen more than once but under ten times. The chain has TRBV7-6 and TRBJ2-1, with 9 positions matching TRBD1. The junction had 12 bases not matched to a gene; V was cut back by 4 bases and J by 8 bases. The length of the CDR3 is 16 residues. Germline V gene sequence: CDR1 SGHVS, CDR2 FNYEAQ. CDR3 sequence: CASSSQPGQGGDEQFF. The CDR3 nucleotides are TGTGCCAGCAGCTCACAACCGGGACAGGGCGGCGATGAGCAGTTCTTC. Combining the CDR3 with reference TRBV7-6 and TRBJ2-1 gives the whole variable domain GAGVSQSPRYKVTKRGQDVALRCDPISGHVSLYWYRQALGQGPEFLTYFNYEAQQDKSGLPNDRFSAERPEGSISTLTIQRTEQRDSAMYRCASSSQPGQGGDEQFFGPGTRLTVL.

This clonotype was recorded at least ten times. The V and J genes are TRBV7-9 and TRBJ1-1; D may be TRBD1 (6 bases). Deletions cut 6 bases from V and 0 bases from J, with 11 bases between. Germline CDR1 and CDR2: SEHNR and FQNEAQ (reference sequence). This CDR3 spans 14 amino acids. The CDR3 bases are TGTGCCAGCAGACTAGGACAGATGAACACTGAAGCTTTCTTT. Its protein is CASRLGQMNTEAFF.

The V and J genes are TRBV7-2 and TRBJ2-1, with D maybe TRBD2 (6 bases). The CDR3 totals 13 residues. The V gene's germline CDR1 is SGHTA and CDR2 FQGNSA. The V end was cut by 0 bases, the J end by 10 bases, with 10 bases between. The CDR3 is CASSLAKLAEQFF. CDR3 in DNA: TGTGCCAGCAGCTTAGCGAAGCTAGCGGAGCAGTTCTTC.

The V gene is TRBV5-1, the J gene TRBJ2-7; weak D call: TRBD1 (5 bases). Germline CDR1 SGHRS, CDR2 YFSETQ. The CDR3 runs to 16 residues. V lost 4 bases and J lost 5, with 22 bases in between. The CDR3 loop is CASSLTDTTSGDEQYF. The CDR3 nucleotides are TGCGCCAGCAGCCTCACGGACACCACCTCTGGAGACGAGCAGTACTTC.

This clonotype was found a few times. The chain employs TRBV4-3 and TRBJ1-2; TRBD1 agrees at 7 bases. CDR3 length: 14 amino acids. From germline, CDR1 is LGHNA and CDR2 YSLEER. Trimming at V came to 4 bases and at J to 2 bases, leaving 4 bases not matched to a gene. The CDR3 coding sequence is TGCGCCAGCAGCCCCAGGACAGGAAACTATGGCTACACCTTC. Translated, it gives CASSPRTGNYGYTF.

This clonotype was recorded many times. The chain recombines TRBV18 with TRBJ1-2; D is unclear. Germline V lookup: CDR1 KGHSH, CDR2 LQKENI. The CDR3 runs 16 residues. V shed 6 bases and J shed 0 bases, with 17 bases lying between them. The CDR3 nucleotides read TGTGCCAGCTCGCCCACAACGGGGTCCTCTAACTATGGCTACACCTTC. Its translation: CASSPTTGSSNYGYTF.

In its sample, this clonotype was seen a few times. The rearrangement links TRBV7-2 to TRBJ2-4, with unresolved D. The CDR3 contains 15 residues. In germline, CDR1 is SGHTA, CDR2 FQGNSA. V was clipped by 5 bases and J by 0 bases, with 11 bases between them. This CDR3 is CASSRQPLAKNIQYF. In DNA form, the CDR3 reads TGTGCCAGCAGCCGACAACCACTAGCCAAAAACATTCAGTACTTC.

This clonotype was recorded a few times. V gene TRBV2 combines with J gene TRBJ2-2; 8 bases match TRBD1. Germline loops: CDR1 SNHLY, CDR2 FYNNEI. CDR3 length equals 13 residues. J was trimmed by 1 base and V by 8 bases; bases with no gene match: 0. As DNA, the CDR3 is TGTGCCAGCGGGACAGGGAACACCGGGGAGCTGTTTTTT. Its translation is CASGTGNTGELFF.

This clonotype has more than one count but fewer than ten. The chain employs TRBV7-9 and TRBJ2-7; TRBD2 aligns across 10 bases. CDR1 is SEHNR, CDR2 FQNEAQ, per germline (reference sequence). The V and J ends lost 2 bases and 6 bases, in that order; junction bases with no gene match: 10. The CDR3 runs 16 residues. CDR3 residues: CASSLSESGRAAEQYF. The DNA for the CDR3 is TGTGCCAGCAGCTTATCGGAGAGCGGGAGGGCCGCCGAGCAGTACTTC. Complete variable domain (other parts from reference TRBV7-9 and TRBJ2-7): DTGVSQNPRHKITKRGQNVTFRCDPISEHNRLYWYRQTLGQGPEFLTYFQNEAQLEKSRLLSDRFSAERPKGSFSTLEIQRTEQGDSAMYLCASSLSESGRAAEQYFGPGTRLTVT.

The chain combines TRBV11-1 with TRBJ1-1; D gene ambiguous. V was clipped by 1 base and J by 8 bases, with 8 bases between them. The germline V gene encodes CDR1 SGHAT and CDR2 FQDESV (reference sequence). The CDR3 totals 12 residues. Here the CDR3 DNA reads TGTGCCAGCAGCTTAGAAACGGAGGAAGCTTTCTTT. It is translated as CASSLETEEAFF. The whole variable domain, filled in from reference TRBV11-1 and TRBJ1-1, reads EAEVAQSPRYKITEKSQAVAFWCDPISGHATLYWYRQILGQGPELLVQFQDESVVDDSQLPKDRFSAERLKGVDSTLKIQPAELGDSAMYLCASSLETEEAFFGQGTRLTVV.